This entry is about one T cell receptor (beta chain). Its binding antigen is unknown. Base qualities are missing; no much larger clone stands one base away. The immunoSEQ Assay, a bias-controlled multiplex PCR, was used to amplify TCRbeta CDR3 regions from genomic DNA. The authors' analysis ran thus. The number of nucleated cells in each sample was estimated by amplification of reference gene primers within the assay. To quantify the absolute abundance of each unique TCRbeta CDR3 rearrangement, sequence reads were collapsed and filtered. For each sample, productive Simpson clonality was calculated as the square root of Simpson's diversity index across productive rearrangements. This is the immuneACCESS table as TCRdb keeps it, with only in-frame sequences that have V and J called. A part of the clones is gone; compared with another copy, unresolved V genes explain less than half, and the rest is unexplained. From that table come the V and J calls and clone size; the DNA was used to work out D and trimming. This sample holds some 410,000 clones; 70% to 90% were observed only once. The top ten clones comprise around 0.97% of the sample.

In the prospective study, participants were about 18 to 95 years old, resided in about two dozen geographic areas of the United States, and were enrolled through a virtual design. Cohort assignment in the prospective study relied on participant-reported clinical history from a screening survey and a study questionnaire. In the prospective study, whole blood, serum and a nasopharyngeal or oropharyngeal swab were collected from each participant by mobile phlebotomists. Prospective study participants could optionally give additional blood draws and questionnaires over an approximately 2-month period. Prospective study blood samples were shipped either frozen or at room temperature before DNA extraction. This specimen belongs to a study of blood T cell repertoires in COVID-19 (dated by TCRdb to the early 2020s). Regarding the complete study: Collaborator samples came from the United States, Italy and Spain and covered acute and convalescent phases of COVID-19. The samples were drawn from the first 160 participants of the ongoing ImmuneRACE study and from over 950 subjects provided by 6 global collaborators. The prospective study material was composed of cDNA or gDNA derived from T cells, B-cell-depleted T cells, or PBMCs. Where available, HLA class I and class II types were obtained from metadata supplied by the sample provider rather than from assay-based typing. The repertoires were released in a freely available public database intended as a resource for research on the immune response to SARS-CoV-2. Sample metadata almost always included a de-identified subject ID, COVID-19 status, age in years and sex. Deeply sampled blood TCRbeta repertoires from subjects exposed to, actively infected with, or recovered from COVID-19 were included in the dataset. Points the paper makes about the study in general: The quantity of clinical and demographic metadata differed by source and by participant and was supplied without curation.

V sheds 1 base and J sheds 3 bases, leaving 18 bases between their ends. Including the terminal cysteine and phenylalanine, the CDR3 comprises 17 residues. Left in the record is the CDR3 DNA by itself, 51 bases read in frame from the first base. Reading the germline V gene (reference sequence) gives CDR1 LGHDT and CDR2 YNNKEL. The specimen sequenced was PBMCs or T cells enriched from blood (not recorded which). The V and J segments used are TRBV3-1 (or the pseudogene TRBV3-2) and TRBJ1-2, with TRBD1 as a weak D call on 6 bases. The origin of this receptor is a woman in her thirties with acute COVID-19. CDR3 reads: CASSQVNGGAGDYGYTF. Here is the DNA: TGTGCCAGCAGCCAAGTAAACGGGGGGGCAGGGGACTATGGCTACACCTTC.